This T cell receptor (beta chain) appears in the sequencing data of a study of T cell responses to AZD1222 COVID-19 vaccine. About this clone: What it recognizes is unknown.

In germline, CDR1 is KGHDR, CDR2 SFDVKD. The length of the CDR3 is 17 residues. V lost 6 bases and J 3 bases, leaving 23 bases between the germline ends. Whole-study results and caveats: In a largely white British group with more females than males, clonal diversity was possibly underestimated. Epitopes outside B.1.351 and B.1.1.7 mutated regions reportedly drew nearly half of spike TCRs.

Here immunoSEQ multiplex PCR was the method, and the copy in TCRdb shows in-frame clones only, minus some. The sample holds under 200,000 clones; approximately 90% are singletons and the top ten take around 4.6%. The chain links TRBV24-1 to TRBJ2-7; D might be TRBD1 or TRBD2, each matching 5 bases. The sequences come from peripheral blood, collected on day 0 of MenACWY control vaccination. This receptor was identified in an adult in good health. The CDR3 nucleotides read TGTGCCACCAGTCCATGGATCAACCGGGACGCCATCTACGAGCAGTACTTC. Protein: CATSPWINRDAIYEQYF.